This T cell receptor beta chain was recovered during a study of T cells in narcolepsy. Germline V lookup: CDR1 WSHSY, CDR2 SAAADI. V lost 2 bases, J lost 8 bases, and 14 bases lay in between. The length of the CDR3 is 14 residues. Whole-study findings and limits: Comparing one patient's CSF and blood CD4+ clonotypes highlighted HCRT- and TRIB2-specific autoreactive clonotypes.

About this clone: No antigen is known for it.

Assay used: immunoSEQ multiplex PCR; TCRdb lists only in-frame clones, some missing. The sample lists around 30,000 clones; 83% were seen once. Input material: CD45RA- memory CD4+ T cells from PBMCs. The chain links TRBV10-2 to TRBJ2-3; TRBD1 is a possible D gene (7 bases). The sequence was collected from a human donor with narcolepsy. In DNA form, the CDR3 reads TGCGCCAGCAGTGAGAACCAGGGGGGAGGTACGCAGTATTTT. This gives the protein CASSENQGGGTQYF.